This T cell receptor beta chain was recorded in a study of CD8 T cells in Susac syndrome. In the study overall: Susac syndrome patients were untreated, on corticosteroids with some adding intravenous immunoglobulin, or on intravenous immunoglobulin only.

V was pared by 5 bases and J by 6 bases, with 10 bases between. CDR1 is SGHAT, CDR2 FQNNGV, per germline. The CDR3 consists of 12 residues. The RNA, 0.5 to 1 ug, was put through reverse transcription using random hexamers. The authors amplified TCR beta CDR3 across 54 Vbeta and 13 Jbeta using immunoSEQ multiplex PCR. TCRdb re-derived calls from the immunoSEQ multiplex PCR reads in MiXCR, one entry per CDR3 protein. The data show about 240,000 distinct CDR3 sequences, less than 96% seen once. TCR beta sequences were obtained from blood CD8+ and CD4+ T cells. This sequence joins TRBV11-2 and TRBJ1-1; tentatively, D is TRBD1 (5 bases). The origin of this receptor is a human donor with Susac syndrome. Sequencing used CD4+ T cells from PBMCs. CDR3 sequence (DNA): TGTGCCAGCAGCCTCAGAGGGGCTGAAGCTTTCTTT. Translated: CASSLRGAEAFF.